This entry concerns a single T cell receptor beta chain. The sample comes from a study of blood T cell repertoires in COVID-19. The assay was immunoSEQ multiplex PCR, and TCRdb's table has in-frame clones only and misses some. Seen here are 340,000 or so clones, about 86% observed once, and the top ten hold 2.5% to 3.5%. Germline V lookup: CDR1 SGHTA, CDR2 FQGNSA. The CDR3 totals 14 residues. With 3 bases clipped from V and 8 bases from J, the junction kept 6 bases outside the gene matches. Material: peripheral blood. This TCR derives from a man aged 25 to 40 with active or convalescent COVID-19. The chain combines TRBV7-2 with TRBJ2-4; 8 bases are shared with TRBD1. CDR3 amino acids: CASSLSGGLDIQYF. CDR3 sequence (DNA): TGTGCCAGCAGCTTGTCAGGGGGCCTAGACATTCAGTACTTC.